These T cell receptor beta chains were read from a single sample in a study of blood T cell repertoires in COVID-19. Only in-frame clones appear in the TCRdb table, and some are missing; sequencing was by immunoSEQ multiplex PCR. The sample consists of 400,000 or so clones, around 87% of them appearing once. Sample: PBMCs or T cells enriched from blood (not recorded which). These receptors were taken from a man aged 30-40 years who had recovered from COVID-19. CDR3s include the opening cysteine and the closing phenylalanine or tryptophan. The order of the fields is D gene, clone size, V gene, J gene, CDR3 DNA, CDR3 protein. D genes are given only for firm matches. A clone size is listed for some rows: how often the clone was seen (once, few, many), or a class if it is expanded.

-,few,TRBV28,TRBJ1-2,TGTGCCAGCAGTTTTACAGGGAGGGTTGGCTACACCTTC,CASSFTGRVGYTF
TRBD1,-,TRBV4-1,TRBJ2-1,TGCGCCAGCAGCCAAGATCTCGGCAGGGGGTTGGGTGAGCAGTTCTTC,CASSQDLGRGLGEQFF
TRBD1,many,TRBV7-8,TRBJ2-1,TGTGCCAGCAGCAAACATCGGGACAGGTCCTACAATGAGCAGTTCTTC,CASSKHRDRSYNEQFF
TRBD2,-,TRBV10-3,TRBJ2-2,TGTGCCATCCTTGCGGGAGCGGCCACCGGGGAGCTGTTTTTT,CAILAGAATGELFF
-,-,TRBV27,TRBJ2-7,TGTGCCAGCAGTTACCGGGACACCTACTACGAGCAGTACTTC,CASSYRDTYYEQYF
TRBD2,-,TRBV28,TRBJ2-1,TGTGCCAGCAGGCCGGGACTAGCGGGAACGGATGAGCAGTTCTTC,CASRPGLAGTDEQFF
-,-,TRBV30,TRBJ2-3,TGTGCCTGGAGTGTACAGCGCACAGATACGCAGTATTTT,CAWSVQRTDTQYF
-,-,TRBV28,TRBJ1-4,TGTGCCAGCAGCTCCGGACAGCTTACTGAAAAACTGTTTTTT,CASSSGQLTEKLFF
-,-,TRBV4-1,TRBJ1-1,TGCGCCAGCAGCTCCCAGGGGTTCACTGAAGCTTTCTTT,CASSSQGFTEAFF
-,-,TRBV4-2,TRBJ1-3,TGTGCCAGCAGCCAAGACTCTCCGGGGTCTGGAAACACCATATATTTT,CASSQDSPGSGNTIYF
TRBD1,-,TRBV9,TRBJ2-7,TGTGCCAGCAGCGTACGGACAGGGGGCCCGGAGCAGTACTTC,CASSVRTGGPEQYF
TRBD1,-,TRBV5-1,TRBJ2-2,TGCGCCAGCAGCCCACGACAGGGGGACACCGGGGAGCTGTTTTTT,CASSPRQGDTGELFF
TRBD1,-,TRBV28,TRBJ1-1,TGTGCCAGCAGTTTGTGGGCCGGGACAGGGAGCCGCGTGAACACTGAAGCTTTCTTT,CASSLWAGTGSRVNTEAFF
-,-,TRBV2,TRBJ1-1,TGTGCCAGCAGTGTTCATGGACTAGGCTCTTTAGGGACTGAAGCTTTCTTT,CASSVHGLGSLGTEAFF
TRBD2,-,TRBV19,TRBJ2-1,TGTGCCAGTAGTATAGTAGCGGGAACCTACAATGAGCAGTTCTTC,CASSIVAGTYNEQFF
TRBD1,-,TRBV5-1,TRBJ2-5,TGCGCCAGCAGCCCGGGACAGGCCAGCGACGGGGAGACCCAGTACTTC,CASSPGQASDGETQYF
-,-,TRBV6-4,TRBJ1-2,TGTGCCAGCAGTGACGGAGGGAAAGGGAGCTATGGCTACACCTTC,CASSDGGKGSYGYTF